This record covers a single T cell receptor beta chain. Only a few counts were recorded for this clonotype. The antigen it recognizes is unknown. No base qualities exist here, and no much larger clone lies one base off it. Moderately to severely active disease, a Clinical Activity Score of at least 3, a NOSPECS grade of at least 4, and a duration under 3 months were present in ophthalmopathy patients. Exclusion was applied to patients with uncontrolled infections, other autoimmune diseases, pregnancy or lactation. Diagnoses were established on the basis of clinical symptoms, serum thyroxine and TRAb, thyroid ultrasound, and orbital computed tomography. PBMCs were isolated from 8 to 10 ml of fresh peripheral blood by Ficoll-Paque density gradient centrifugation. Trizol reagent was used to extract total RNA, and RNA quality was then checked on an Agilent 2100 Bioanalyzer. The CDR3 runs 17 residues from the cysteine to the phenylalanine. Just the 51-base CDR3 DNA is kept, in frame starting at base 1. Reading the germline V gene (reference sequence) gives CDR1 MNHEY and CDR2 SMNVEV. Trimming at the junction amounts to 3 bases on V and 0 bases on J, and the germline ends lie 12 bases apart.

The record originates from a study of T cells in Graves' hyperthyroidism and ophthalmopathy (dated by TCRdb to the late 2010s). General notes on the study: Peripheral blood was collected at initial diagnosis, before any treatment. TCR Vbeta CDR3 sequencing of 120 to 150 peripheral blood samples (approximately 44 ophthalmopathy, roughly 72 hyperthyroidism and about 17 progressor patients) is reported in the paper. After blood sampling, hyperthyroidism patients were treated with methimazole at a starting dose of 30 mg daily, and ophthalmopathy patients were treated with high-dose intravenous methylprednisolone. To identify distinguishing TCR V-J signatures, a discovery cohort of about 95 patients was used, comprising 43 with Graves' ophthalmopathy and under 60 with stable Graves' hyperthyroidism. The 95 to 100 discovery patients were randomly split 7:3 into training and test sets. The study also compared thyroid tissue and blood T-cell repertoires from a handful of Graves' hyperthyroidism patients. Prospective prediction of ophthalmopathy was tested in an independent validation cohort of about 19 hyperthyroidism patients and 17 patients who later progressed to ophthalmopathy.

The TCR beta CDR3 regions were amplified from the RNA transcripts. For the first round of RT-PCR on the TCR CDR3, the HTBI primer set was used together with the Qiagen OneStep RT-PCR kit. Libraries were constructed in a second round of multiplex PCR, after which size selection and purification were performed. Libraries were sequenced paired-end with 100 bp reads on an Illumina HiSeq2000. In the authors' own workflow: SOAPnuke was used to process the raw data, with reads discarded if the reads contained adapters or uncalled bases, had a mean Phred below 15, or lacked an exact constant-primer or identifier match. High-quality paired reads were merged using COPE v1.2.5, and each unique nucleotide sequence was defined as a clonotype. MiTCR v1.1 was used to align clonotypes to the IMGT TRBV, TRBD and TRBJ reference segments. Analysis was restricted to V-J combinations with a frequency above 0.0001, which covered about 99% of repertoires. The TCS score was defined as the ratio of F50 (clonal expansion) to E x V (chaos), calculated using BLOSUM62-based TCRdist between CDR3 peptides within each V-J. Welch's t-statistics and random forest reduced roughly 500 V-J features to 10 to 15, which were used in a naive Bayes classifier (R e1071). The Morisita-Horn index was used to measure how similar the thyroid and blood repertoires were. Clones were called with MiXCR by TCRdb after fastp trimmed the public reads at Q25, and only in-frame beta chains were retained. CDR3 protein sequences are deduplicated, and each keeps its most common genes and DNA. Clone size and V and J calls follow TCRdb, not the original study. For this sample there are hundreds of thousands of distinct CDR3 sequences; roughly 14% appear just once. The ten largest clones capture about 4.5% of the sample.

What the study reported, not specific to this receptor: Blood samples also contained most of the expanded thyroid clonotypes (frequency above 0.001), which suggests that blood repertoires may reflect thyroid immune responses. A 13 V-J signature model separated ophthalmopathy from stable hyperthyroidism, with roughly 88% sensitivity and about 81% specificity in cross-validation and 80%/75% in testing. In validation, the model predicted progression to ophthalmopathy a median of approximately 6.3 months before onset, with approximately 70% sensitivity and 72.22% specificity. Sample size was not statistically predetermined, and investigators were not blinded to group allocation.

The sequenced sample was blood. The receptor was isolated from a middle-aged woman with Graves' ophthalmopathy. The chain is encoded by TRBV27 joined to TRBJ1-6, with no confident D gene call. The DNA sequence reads TGTGCCAGCAGTTTCTCCCCCCCTAGCTCCTATAATTCACCCCTCCACTTT. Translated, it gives CASSFSPPSSYNSPLHF.